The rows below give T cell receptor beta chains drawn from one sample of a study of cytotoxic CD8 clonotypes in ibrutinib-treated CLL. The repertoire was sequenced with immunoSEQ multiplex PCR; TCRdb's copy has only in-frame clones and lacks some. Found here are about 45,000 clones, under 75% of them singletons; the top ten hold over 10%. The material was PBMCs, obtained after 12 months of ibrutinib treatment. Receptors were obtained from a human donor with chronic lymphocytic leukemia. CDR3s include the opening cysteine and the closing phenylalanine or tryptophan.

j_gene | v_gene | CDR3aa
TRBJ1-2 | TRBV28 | CASSLEGGNYGYTF
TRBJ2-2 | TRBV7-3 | CASSFNTGELFF
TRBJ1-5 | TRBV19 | CATADSHYSNQPQHF
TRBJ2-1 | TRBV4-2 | CASSHLPGNEQFF
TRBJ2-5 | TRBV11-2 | CASSQFQLAEQETQYF
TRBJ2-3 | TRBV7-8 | CASSQRDRTTDTQYF
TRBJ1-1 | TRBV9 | CASSVARENTEAFF
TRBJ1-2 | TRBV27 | CASSPGRRYGYTF
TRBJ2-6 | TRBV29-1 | CSADSGGANVLTF
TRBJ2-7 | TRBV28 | CASSPGQGLSYEQYF
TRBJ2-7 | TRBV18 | CASSPSTTGTGAYEQYF
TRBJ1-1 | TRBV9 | CASSVGWDEEAFF
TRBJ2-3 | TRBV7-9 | CASSLLSDSTDTQYF
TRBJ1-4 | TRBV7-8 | CASSLAVGMATNEKLFF
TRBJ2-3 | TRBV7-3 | CASSSSGTDTQYF
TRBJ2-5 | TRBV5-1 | CASSIQVGQETQYF
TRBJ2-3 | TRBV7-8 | CASSPPGRSTDTQYF
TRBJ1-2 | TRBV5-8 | CASRTVGGLYGYTF
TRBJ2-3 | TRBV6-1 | CATEPPGNTDTQYF
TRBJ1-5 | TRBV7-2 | CASSLGSGGIQPQHF
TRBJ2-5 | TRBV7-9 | CASSPMGRIQETQYF
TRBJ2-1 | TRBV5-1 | CASSYPPGGADNEQFF
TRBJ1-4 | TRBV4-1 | CASSQVQGANNEKLFF
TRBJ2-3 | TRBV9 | CASSVQASTDTQYF
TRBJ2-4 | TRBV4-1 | CASSQPGQRLNIQYF
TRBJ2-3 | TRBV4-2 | CASSPVGRMGTDTQYF
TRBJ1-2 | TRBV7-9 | CASSQQDSMNYGYTF
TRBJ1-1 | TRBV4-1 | CASSQGIRGPQGRLNTEAFF
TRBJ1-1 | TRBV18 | CASSLRQGGTEAFF
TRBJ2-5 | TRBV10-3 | CAISEGETQYF
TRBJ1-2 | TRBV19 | CASSTDKNNYGYTF
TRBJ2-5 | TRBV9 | CASSVISLEAETQYF
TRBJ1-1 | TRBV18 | CASSLGGTNTEAFF
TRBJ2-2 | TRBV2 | CASAPRKGTGELFF
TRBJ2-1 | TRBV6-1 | CASSERDGYLNNEQFF
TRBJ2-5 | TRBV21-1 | CASSALYEGKETQYF
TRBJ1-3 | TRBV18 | CASSQANTIYF
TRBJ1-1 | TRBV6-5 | CASRQRAEAFF
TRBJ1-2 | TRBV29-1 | CSVLQGFYGYTF
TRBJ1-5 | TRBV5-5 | CASSPTGGLSNQPQHF
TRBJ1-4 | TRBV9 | CASSVRGGGSVFSGDEKLFF
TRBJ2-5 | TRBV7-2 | CASSLTRSQETQYF
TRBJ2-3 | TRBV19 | CASSKDRGPDTQYF
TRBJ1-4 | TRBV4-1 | CASSQLQINEKLFF
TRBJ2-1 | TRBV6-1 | CASSGSSGSIISNEQFF
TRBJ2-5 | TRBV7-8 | CASSLELIAEETQYF
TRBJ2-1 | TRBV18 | CASSPRLAGGPNEQFF
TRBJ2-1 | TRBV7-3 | CASSLTASGGLNEQFF
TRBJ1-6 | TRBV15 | CATSHRGGSYNSPLHF
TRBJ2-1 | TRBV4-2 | CASSRSGPPPNEQFF
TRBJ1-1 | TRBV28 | CASSLGSGGTEAFF
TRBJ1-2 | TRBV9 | CASSGRDRTYGYTF
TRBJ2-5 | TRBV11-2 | CASSRSTGRETQYF
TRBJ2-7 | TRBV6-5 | CASRPDRVGGYEQYF
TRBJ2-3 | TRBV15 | CATSLPYPRTTDTQYF
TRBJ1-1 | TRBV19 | CASMGQLRFGAFF
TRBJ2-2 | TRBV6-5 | CASRRGTTSPGELFF
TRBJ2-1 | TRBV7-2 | CASSLWGGLAGNEQFF